This TCR beta chain was sequenced for a study of T-cell memory formation after mild COVID-19. Deletions cut 1 base from V and 4 bases from J, with 15 bases between. Germline-derived CDR1 and CDR2 are SGHVS and FQNEAQ. There are 16 residues in the CDR3. This clonotype has a handful of counts. TCRdb re-derived calls from the 5' RACE reads in MiXCR, one entry per CDR3 protein. Of 270,000 or so distinct CDR3 sequences listed, 18% are singletons. This sequence was found in a man aged 18 to 30 who had mild COVID-19 (a few samples of this study predate the infection). Cell type and time point are not known. The chain employs TRBV7-8 and TRBJ2-3, with D possibly TRBD2 on 5 matching bases. The sample consisted of PBMCs or a T cell subset sorted from them (not recorded which). The DNA of the CDR3 is TGTGCCAGCAGCTTAGAAGGAACTAGATCGCCAGATACGCAGTATTTT. Its protein is CASSLEGTRSPDTQYF.